This T cell receptor (beta chain) was obtained from a study of PD-1 blockade in classical Hodgkin lymphoma. Study context: Once every 2 weeks, patients received intravenous nivolumab at 3 mg/kg.

Assay: immunoSEQ multiplex PCR; the TCRdb copy retains only in-frame clones and omits some. The table has tens of thousands of clones, approximately 86% seen once. Time point denoted: cycle 4 day 1 (C4D1), after five to seven weeks of nivolumab. Brentuximab vedotin exposure varied among the patients, all of whom had relapsed after autologous stem cell transplantation. V was trimmed by 4 bases and J by 1 base, leaving 16 bases between them. The germline V gene encodes CDR1 GTSNPN and CDR2 SVGIG (reference sequence). The CDR3 contains 15 residues. This clone was counted a few times. Its antigen is not identified. The study's findings and limits: While CD8+ TCR diversity did not rise significantly by C4D1, CD4+ TCR diversity did. Undefined causes, possibly disease activity or prior therapy, underlie the repertoire differences.

The clonotype was recovered from a human donor with classical Hodgkin lymphoma. The material sequenced was peripheral blood mononuclear cells (PBMCs), taken before the fourth cycle of nivolumab. This chain joins TRBV30 and TRBJ1-1; TRBD1 might be the D (5 bases). Here the CDR3 DNA reads TGTGCCTGGAAGCGGGGCAGGACCTCGAACACTGAAGCTTTCTTT. This translates into CAWKRGRTSNTEAFF.